This T cell receptor (beta chain) comes out of a study of cytomegalovirus exposure and HLA in healthy donors. Study-wide results and limits: Researchers reported in a later analysis that a missense DCLRE1C variant was tied to TCR beta V- and J-gene trimming. Cytomegalovirus-associated TCR beta chains were listed, numbering 164.

Concerning this clone: Its antigen is currently unknown.

This CDR3 region has 14 residues. The germline V gene encodes CDR1 LGHNA and CDR2 YSLEER. The V end was cut by 4 bases, the J end by 2 bases, with 10 bases between. The PCR made use of 60 Vbeta and 13 Jbeta primers. Generated by immunoSEQ multiplex PCR, the TCRdb table keeps only in-frame clones and is missing some. The sample consists of around 170,000 clones, approximately 80% of them appearing once. Source material: PBMCs. The sequence came from a woman between 45 and 65 years old in good health and CMV-seronegative. V gene TRBV4-3 combines with J gene TRBJ2-3, with D possibly TRBD1 on 5 matching bases. DNA of the CDR3: TGCGCCAGCAGCCCACAGGTGATCACAGATACGCAGTATTTT. It yields the protein CASSPQVITDTQYF.